Each of the 4 T cell receptor beta chains below was sequenced from the same sample in a study of T cell clonality in common variable immunodeficiency. Using immunoSEQ multiplex PCR, the repertoire was profiled, and TCRdb retains in-frame clones only, with some absent. The sample contains approximately 57,000 clones, none of them singletons. Sequences were obtained from peripheral blood mononuclear cells. The receptors come from a person between 18 and 69 years old in good health.

This clone came up many times. Coverage ceases 3 residues before the CDR3 finishes, and the germline J gene fills in the end. This sequence joins TRBV29-1 and TRBJ2-1; TRBD2 matches at 8 bases. CDR1 is SQVTM, CDR2 ANQGSEA, per germline. The CDR3 length is 12 residues. The V and J ends lost 4 bases and 7 bases, in that order; junction bases with no gene match: 3. The sequenced part of the CDR3 DNA is TGCAGCGTTGGGAGACTAGCGAATGAG. Translating it yields CSVGRLANE. In full, the CDR3 reads CSVGRLANEQFF.

This clone was observed a handful of times. The CDR3 end falls 3 residues outside the read, so it is completed with the germline J gene. The rearrangement uses TRBV5-1 and TRBJ2-1, with 12 bases that match TRBD1. CDR1 is SGHRS, CDR2 YFSETQ, per germline. The CDR3 sequence is 16 residues long. V dropped 4 bases and J dropped 4; count of bases not matched to a gene: 6. CDR3 bases read: TGCGCCAGCAGCCTCGGGACAGGGGGCGGGTACAATGAG. It is translated as CASSLGTGGGYNE. The full CDR3 protein is CASSLGTGGGYNEQFF. Full variable domain (rest looked up from reference TRBV5-1 and TRBJ2-1): KAGVTQTPRYLIKTRGQQVTLSCSPISGHRSVSWYQQTPGQGLQFLFEYFSETQRNKGNFPGRFSGRQFSNSRSEMNVSTLELGDSALYLCASSLGTGGGYNEQFFGPGTRLTVL.

This clone was seen repeatedly, ten times or more. The CDR3 end is not reached by the read, which stops 3 residues before it; the germline J gene fills it in. The gene calls are TRBV19 and TRBJ1-5, with 7 bases lining up with TRBD1. Germline lookup yields CDR1 LNHDA and CDR2 SQIVND (reference sequence). The CDR3 contains 13 residues. V lost 5 bases, J lost 6 bases, and 4 bases stayed unmatched. Incomplete CDR3 DNA: TGTGCCAGTAGTCGGGAGGGGGCTCAGCCC. It translates to CASSREGAQP. The whole CDR3 protein is CASSREGAQPQHF.

This clone has a count of ten or more. The read halts 3 residues ahead of the CDR3 end, with the missing end drawn from the germline J gene. The chain joins TRBV6-2 or TRBV6-3 to TRBJ2-1; 7 nucleotides line up with TRBD1. CDR1 is MNHEY and CDR2 is SVGEGT in the germline V gene. The CDR3 contains 16 residues. Trimming removed 6 bases from V and 4 bases from J; junction bases left unmatched: 12. CDR3 DNA (partial): TGTGCCAGCAGCACGGAAAACAGGGGCCGGTACAATGAG. It codes for CASSTENRGRYNE. In full, the CDR3 is CASSTENRGRYNEQFF.